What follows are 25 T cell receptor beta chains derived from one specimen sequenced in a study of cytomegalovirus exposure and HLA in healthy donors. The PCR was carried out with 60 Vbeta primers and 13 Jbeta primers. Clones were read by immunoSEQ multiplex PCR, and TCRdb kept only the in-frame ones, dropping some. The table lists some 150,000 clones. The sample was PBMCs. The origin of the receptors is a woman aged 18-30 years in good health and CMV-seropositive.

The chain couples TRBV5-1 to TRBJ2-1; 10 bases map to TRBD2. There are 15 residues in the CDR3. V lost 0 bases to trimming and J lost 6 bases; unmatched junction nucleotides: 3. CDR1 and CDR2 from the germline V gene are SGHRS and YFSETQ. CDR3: CASSLEGLASNEQFF. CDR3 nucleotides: TGCGCCAGCAGCTTGGAGGGACTAGCGAGCAATGAGCAGTTCTTC.

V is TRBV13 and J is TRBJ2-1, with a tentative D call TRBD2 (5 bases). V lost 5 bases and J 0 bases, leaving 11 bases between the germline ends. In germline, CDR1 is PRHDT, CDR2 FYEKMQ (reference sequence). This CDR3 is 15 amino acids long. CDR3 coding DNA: TGTGCCAGCAGCACAACGGGGTCCTCCTACAATGAGCAGTTCTTC. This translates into CASSTTGSSYNEQFF. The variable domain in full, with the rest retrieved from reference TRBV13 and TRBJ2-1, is AAGVIQSPRHLIKEKRETATLKCYPIPRHDTVYWYQQGPGQDPQFLISFYEKMQSDKGSIPDRFSAQQFSDYHSELNMSSLELGDSALYFCASSTTGSSYNEQFFGPGTRLTVL.

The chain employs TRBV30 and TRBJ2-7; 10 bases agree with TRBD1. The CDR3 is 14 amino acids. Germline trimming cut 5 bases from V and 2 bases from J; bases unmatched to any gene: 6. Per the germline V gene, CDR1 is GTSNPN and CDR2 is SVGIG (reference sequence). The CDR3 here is CAWERTGGPYEQYF. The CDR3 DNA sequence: TGTGCCTGGGAGAGGACAGGGGGTCCCTACGAGCAGTACTTC.

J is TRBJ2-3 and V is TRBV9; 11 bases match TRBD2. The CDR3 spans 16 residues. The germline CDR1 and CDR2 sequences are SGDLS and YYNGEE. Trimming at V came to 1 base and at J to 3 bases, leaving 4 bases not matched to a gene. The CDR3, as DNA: TGTGCCAGCAGCGTAAATAGCGGGGGGGCTACAGATACGCAGTATTTT. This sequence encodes CASSVNSGGATDTQYF.

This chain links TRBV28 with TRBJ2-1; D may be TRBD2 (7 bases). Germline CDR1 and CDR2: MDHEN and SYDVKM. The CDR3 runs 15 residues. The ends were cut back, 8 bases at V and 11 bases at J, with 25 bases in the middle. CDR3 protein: CASFIERGAPGKQFF. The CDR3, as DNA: TGTGCCAGCTTTATTGAACGGGGGGCCCCTGGTAAGCAGTTCTTC.

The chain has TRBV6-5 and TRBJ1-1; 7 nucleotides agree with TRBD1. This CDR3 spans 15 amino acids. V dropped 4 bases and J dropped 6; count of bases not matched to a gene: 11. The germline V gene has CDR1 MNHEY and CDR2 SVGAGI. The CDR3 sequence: CASSSTTGKRAEAFF. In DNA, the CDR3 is TGTGCCAGCAGTTCCACGACAGGGAAAAGGGCTGAAGCTTTCTTT.

The CDR3 bases are TGTGCCAGCAGTCCCTCGAGGAGACTACCGAATTACAATGAGCAGTTCTTC. As protein: CASSPSRRLPNYNEQFF. V is TRBV25-1 and J is TRBJ2-1; tentative D call: TRBD2 (5 bases). V lost 5 bases and J lost 4, with 21 bases in between. CDR1 and CDR2 (germline): MGHDK, SYGVNS. The CDR3 is 17 residues long. Combining the CDR3 with reference TRBV25-1 and TRBJ2-1 gives the whole variable domain EADIYQTPRYLVIGTGKKITLECSQTMGHDKMYWYQQDPGMELHLIHYSYGVNSTEKGDLSSESTVSRIRTEHFPLTLESARPSHTSQYLCASSPSRRLPNYNEQFFGPGTRLTVL.

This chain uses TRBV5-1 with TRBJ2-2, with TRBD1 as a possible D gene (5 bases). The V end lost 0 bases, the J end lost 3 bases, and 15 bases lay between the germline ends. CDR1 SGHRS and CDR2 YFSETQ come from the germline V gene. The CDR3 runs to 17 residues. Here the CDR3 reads CASSLVPPQGYTGELFF. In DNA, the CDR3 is TGCGCCAGCAGCTTGGTTCCCCCCCAGGGTTACACCGGGGAGCTGTTTTTT.

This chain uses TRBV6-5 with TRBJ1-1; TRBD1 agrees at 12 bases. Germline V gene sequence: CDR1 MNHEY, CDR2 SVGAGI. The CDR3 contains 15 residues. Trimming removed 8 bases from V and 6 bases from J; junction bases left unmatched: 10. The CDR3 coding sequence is TGTGCCAGCCAGACGGGACAGGGGGCGTCCCCTGAAGCTTTCTTT. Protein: CASQTGQGASPEAFF.

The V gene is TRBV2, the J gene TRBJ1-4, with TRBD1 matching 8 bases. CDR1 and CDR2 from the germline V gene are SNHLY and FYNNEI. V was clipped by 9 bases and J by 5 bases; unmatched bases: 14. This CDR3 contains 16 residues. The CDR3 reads CASQTGTGLANEKLFF. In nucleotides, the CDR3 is TGTGCCAGTCAAACCGGGACAGGTCTCGCGAATGAAAAACTGTTTTTT.

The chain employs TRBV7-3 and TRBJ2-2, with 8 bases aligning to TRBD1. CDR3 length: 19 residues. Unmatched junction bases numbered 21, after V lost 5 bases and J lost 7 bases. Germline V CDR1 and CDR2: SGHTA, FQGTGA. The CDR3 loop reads CASSPRVGQGGYTGGELFF. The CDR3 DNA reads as TGTGCCAGCAGCCCGAGGGTAGGACAGGGAGGATACACCGGCGGGGAGCTGTTTTTT.

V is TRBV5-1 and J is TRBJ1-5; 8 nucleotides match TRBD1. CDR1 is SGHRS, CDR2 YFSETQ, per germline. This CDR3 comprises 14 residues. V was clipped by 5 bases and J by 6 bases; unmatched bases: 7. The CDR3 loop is CASSLTGDPQPQHF. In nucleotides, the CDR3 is TGCGCCAGCAGTCTGACAGGGGACCCTCAGCCCCAGCATTTT.

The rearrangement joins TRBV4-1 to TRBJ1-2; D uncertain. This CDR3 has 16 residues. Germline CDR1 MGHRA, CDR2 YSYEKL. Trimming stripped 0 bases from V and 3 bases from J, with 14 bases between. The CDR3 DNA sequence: TGCGCCAGCAGCCAAGATTCAGCAGGCCGGTACTATGGCTACACCTTC. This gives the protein CASSQDSAGRYYGYTF.

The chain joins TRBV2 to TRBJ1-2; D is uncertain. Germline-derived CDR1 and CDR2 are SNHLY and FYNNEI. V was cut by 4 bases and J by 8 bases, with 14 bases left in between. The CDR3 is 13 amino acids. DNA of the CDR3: TGTGCCAGCAGTGGGAGCTCTATTGAGGGCTACACCTTC. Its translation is CASSGSSIEGYTF.

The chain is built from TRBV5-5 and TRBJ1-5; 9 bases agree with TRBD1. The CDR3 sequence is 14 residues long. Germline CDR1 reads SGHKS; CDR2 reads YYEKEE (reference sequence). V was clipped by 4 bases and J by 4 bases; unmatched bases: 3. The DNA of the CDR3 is TGTGCCAGCAGCGTGGGACAGGGTAATCAGCCCCAGCATTTT. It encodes CASSVGQGNQPQHF.

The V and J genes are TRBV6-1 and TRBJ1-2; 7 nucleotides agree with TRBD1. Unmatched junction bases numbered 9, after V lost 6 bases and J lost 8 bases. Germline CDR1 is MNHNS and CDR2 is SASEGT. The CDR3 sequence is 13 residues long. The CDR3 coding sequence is TGTGCCAGCAGCACACAGGGGTCGCGAGGCTACACCTTC. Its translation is CASSTQGSRGYTF.

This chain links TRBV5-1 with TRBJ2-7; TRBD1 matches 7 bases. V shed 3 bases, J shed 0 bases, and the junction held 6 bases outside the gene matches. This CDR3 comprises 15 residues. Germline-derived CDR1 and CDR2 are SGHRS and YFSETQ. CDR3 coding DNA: TGCGCCAGCAGCTGGCAGGGGGTTGGCTCCTACGAGCAGTACTTC. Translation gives CASSWQGVGSYEQYF.

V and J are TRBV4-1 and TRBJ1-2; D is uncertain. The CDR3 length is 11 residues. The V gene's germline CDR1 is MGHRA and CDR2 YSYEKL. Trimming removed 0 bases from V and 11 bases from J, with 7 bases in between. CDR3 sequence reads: CASSQEAGYTF. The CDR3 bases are TGCGCCAGCAGCCAAGAGGCAGGTTACACCTTC.

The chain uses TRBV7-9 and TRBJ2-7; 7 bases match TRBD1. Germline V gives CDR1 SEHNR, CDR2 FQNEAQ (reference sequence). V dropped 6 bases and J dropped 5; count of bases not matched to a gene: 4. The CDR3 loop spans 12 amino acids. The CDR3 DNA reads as TGTGCCAGCAGTAGGGGGCCGAACGAGCAGTACTTC. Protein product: CASSRGPNEQYF.

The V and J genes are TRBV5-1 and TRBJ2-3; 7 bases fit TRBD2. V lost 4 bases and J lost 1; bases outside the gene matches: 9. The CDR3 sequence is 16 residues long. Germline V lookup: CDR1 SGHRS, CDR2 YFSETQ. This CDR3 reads CASSGSWAGGTDTQYF. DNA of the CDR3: TGCGCCAGCAGCGGCTCCTGGGCGGGAGGCACAGATACGCAGTATTTT.

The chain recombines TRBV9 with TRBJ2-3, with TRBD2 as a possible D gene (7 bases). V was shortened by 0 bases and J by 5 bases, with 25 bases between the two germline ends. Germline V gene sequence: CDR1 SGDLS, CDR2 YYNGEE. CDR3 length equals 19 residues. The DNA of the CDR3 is TGTGCCAGCAGCGTAGCTGCGGGGCGGGGGCTCCCTCCTGAAGATACGCAGTATTTT. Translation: CASSVAAGRGLPPEDTQYF.

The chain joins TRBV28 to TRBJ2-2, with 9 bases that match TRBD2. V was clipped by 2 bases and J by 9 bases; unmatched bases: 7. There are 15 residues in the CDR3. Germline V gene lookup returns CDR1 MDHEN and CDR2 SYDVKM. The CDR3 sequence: CASSLGSSGSRELFF. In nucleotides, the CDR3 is TGTGCCAGCAGTTTAGGGAGTAGCGGGAGCCGGGAGCTGTTTTTT.

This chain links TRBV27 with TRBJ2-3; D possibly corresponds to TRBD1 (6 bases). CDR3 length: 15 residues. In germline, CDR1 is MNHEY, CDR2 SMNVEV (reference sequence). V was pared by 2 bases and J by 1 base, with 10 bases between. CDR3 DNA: TGTGCCAGCAGTTTAACAGGGTTGGGCACAGATACGCAGTATTTT. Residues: CASSLTGLGTDTQYF.

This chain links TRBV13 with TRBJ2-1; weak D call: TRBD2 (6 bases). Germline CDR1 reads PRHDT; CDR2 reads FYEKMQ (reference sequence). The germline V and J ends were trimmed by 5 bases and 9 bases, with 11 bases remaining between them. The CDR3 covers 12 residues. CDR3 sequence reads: CASSHGGIEQFF. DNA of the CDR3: TGTGCCAGCAGCCACGGAGGGATTGAGCAGTTCTTC. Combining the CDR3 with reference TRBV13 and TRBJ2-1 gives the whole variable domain AAGVIQSPRHLIKEKRETATLKCYPIPRHDTVYWYQQGPGQDPQFLISFYEKMQSDKGSIPDRFSAQQFSDYHSELNMSSLELGDSALYFCASSHGGIEQFFGPGTRLTVL.

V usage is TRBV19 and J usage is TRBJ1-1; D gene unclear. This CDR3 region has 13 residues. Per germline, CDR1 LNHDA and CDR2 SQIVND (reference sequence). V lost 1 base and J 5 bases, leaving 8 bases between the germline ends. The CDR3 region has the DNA TGTGCCAGTAGTATAGGGCAGGATACTGAAGCTTTCTTT. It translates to CASSIGQDTEAFF.